One and the same sample provided the 11 T cell receptor beta chains below, sequenced in a study of T cells after posttransplantation cyclophosphamide. Assay: immunoSEQ multiplex PCR; the TCRdb copy retains only in-frame clones and omits some. Here the sample spans more than 30,000 clones, over 80% being singletons. Cells defined as naive were viable CD3+CD4+ or CD3+CD8+ and CCR7+CD45RA+CD45RO-CD95-CD27+CD28+. Sequenced sample: naive CD4+ T cells sorted from PBMCs. The receptor source for this set is a woman aged 55-70 years in good health, CMV-negative, and a related stem cell transplant donor.

V usage is TRBV11-1 and J usage is TRBJ2-5; a weak D match, TRBD2 (5 bases). V was clipped by 5 bases and J by 4 bases, with 11 bases between them. CDR1 is SGHAT, CDR2 FQDESV, per germline (reference sequence). This CDR3 region has 13 residues. The CDR3 protein is CASSRRPSETQYF. The CDR3, as DNA: TGTGCCAGCAGCCGGAGGCCCTCAGAGACCCAGTACTTC.

The chain couples TRBV7-2 to TRBJ2-1; D is unclear. The V gene lost 1 base and the J gene lost 9 bases, with 7 bases spanning the gap. The CDR3 extends over 12 amino acids. Looked up from germline, CDR1 is SGHTA and CDR2 is FQGNSA. CDR3 nucleotide sequence: TGTGCCAGCAGCTTAGTTGTCGTTGAGCAGTTCTTC. Translating it yields CASSLVVVEQFF. The full variable domain, with the rest looked up from reference TRBV7-2 and TRBJ2-1, is GAGVSQSPSNKVTEKGKDVELRCDPISGHTALYWYRQSLGQGLEFLIYFQGNSAPDKSGLPSDRFSAERTGGSVSTLTIQRTQQEDSAVYLCASSLVVVEQFFGPGTRLTVL.

This clone showed up just a few times. CDR3 nucleotide sequence: TGTGCCAGCAGCTTGGAAGGGCCGGGACTCACAAAACTGTTTTTT. It codes for CASSLEGPGLTKLFF. This chain joins TRBV5-8 and TRBJ1-4; weak D call: TRBD1 (5 bases). The CDR3 loop spans 15 amino acids. Germline-derived CDR1 and CDR2 are SGHTS and YDEGEE. V was clipped by 0 bases and J by 10 bases, with 16 bases between them.

V usage is TRBV5-4 and J usage is TRBJ2-7, with 9 bases that match TRBD2. Germline lookup yields CDR1 SGHNT and CDR2 YYREEE (reference sequence). The CDR3 runs to 14 residues. The V and J ends lost 10 bases and 5 bases, in that order; junction bases with no gene match: 13. CDR3 in DNA: TGTGCCGTATCCCTGGGAGAGCGGGGGGACGAGCAGTACTTC. Protein: CAVSLGERGDEQYF.

The chain is built from TRBV4-1 and TRBJ1-2; 10 nucleotides align to TRBD1. CDR1 and CDR2 (germline): MGHRA, YSYEKL. The CDR3 is 16 amino acids. Trimming cost V 4 bases and J 4 bases; bases outside gene matches: 9. CDR3 sequence: CASSRPPGQGTYGYTF. CDR3 sequence (DNA): TGCGCCAGCAGCCGACCACCGGGACAGGGGACCTATGGCTACACCTTC.

The V call is TRBV5-6, the J call TRBJ2-5; D gene uncertain. The assigned J gene may be wrong: the sequence end matches TRBJ2-7 better. The CDR3 spans 15 residues. The germline V gene encodes CDR1 SGHDT and CDR2 YYEEEE. The CDR3 here is CASSLSPMGSYEQYF. The CDR3 coding sequence is TGTGCCAGCAGCTTGTCTCCCATGGGCTCCTACGAGCAGTACTTC.

The chain has TRBV19 and TRBJ2-2, with 9 bases identical to TRBD1. Germline values: CDR1 LNHDA, CDR2 SQIVND (reference sequence). The CDR3 loop spans 16 amino acids. Trimming cost V 5 bases and J 4 bases; bases outside gene matches: 8. Written as DNA, the CDR3 is TGTGCCAGTAGTTTACAGGGGGCATCGGGCACCGGGGAGCTGTTTTTT. It encodes CASSLQGASGTGELFF.

The chain carries TRBV30 and TRBJ1-1, with D uncertain. V gave up 0 bases and J gave up 1 base, with 12 bases separating them. This CDR3 region has 15 residues. CDR1 GTSNPN and CDR2 SVGIG come from the germline V gene (reference sequence). In nucleotides, the CDR3 is TGTGCCTGGAGTGTAGGTGGAACGGGGAACACTGAAGCTTTCTTT. It is translated as CAWSVGGTGNTEAFF.

The chain joins TRBV7-2 to TRBJ2-2; 7 nucleotides align to TRBD2. CDR3 length: 13 amino acids. CDR1 and CDR2 (germline): SGHTA, FQGNSA. Germline trimming cut 3 bases from V and 7 bases from J; bases unmatched to any gene: 2. This CDR3 is CASSFERGGELFF. For the CDR3, the DNA is TGTGCCAGCAGCTTTGAGCGGGGCGGGGAGCTGTTTTTT.

This clone is a singleton in its sample. The chain joins TRBV15 to TRBJ2-7, with 9 bases matching TRBD1. Germline CDR1 and CDR2: LNHNV and YYDKDF (reference sequence). CDR3 length: 14 residues. Trimming cost V 3 bases and J 3 bases; bases outside gene matches: 3. As DNA, the CDR3 is TGTGCCACCAGCAGGGACAGGGGAAACTACGAGCAGTACTTC. This translates into CATSRDRGNYEQYF.

The CDR3 coding sequence is TGTGCCAGCAGCCCAAGCCGCGGCCTGAGTGGCTACACCTTC. This codes for CASSPSRGLSGYTF. V usage is TRBV6-5 and J usage is TRBJ1-2; no reliable D call. CDR3 length: 14 residues. V lost 6 bases, J lost 7 bases, and 18 bases lay in between. Germline V lookup: CDR1 MNHEY, CDR2 SVGAGI.